One sample yielded the 25 T cell receptor beta chains listed below, sequenced in a study of T cell responses to AZD1222 COVID-19 vaccine. Generated by immunoSEQ multiplex PCR, the TCRdb table keeps only in-frame clones and is missing some. The sample consists of about 110,000 clones, 70% to 90% of them appearing once. The material sequenced was peripheral blood, taken on day 0 of AZD1222 vaccination. The receptors shown here come from an adult in good health.

This clone has only one observation. One base away lies a much larger clone, so this may be a sequencing read error. In the same sample, other DNA sequences code for this CDR3. V is TRBV19 and J is TRBJ1-5; no clear D. This CDR3 is 14 amino acids long. V lost 9 bases, J lost 2 bases, and 14 bases lay in between. The germline CDR1 and CDR2 sequences are LNHDA and SQIVND (reference sequence). The chain's CDR3 is CASKEQVGNQPQHF. The CDR3 DNA reads as TGTGCCAGCAAAGAACAAGTTGGCAATCAGCCCCAGCATTTT. The full variable domain, with the rest looked up from reference TRBV19 and TRBJ1-5, is DGGITQSPKYLFRKEGQNVTLSCEQNLNHDAMYWYRQDPGQGLRLIYYSQIVNDFQKGDIAEGYSVSREKKESFPLTVTSAQKNPTAFYLCASKEQVGNQPQHFGDGTRLSIL.

This clone appeared once. The chain carries TRBV5-1 and TRBJ2-6; 9 nucleotides line up with TRBD1. The CDR3 covers 16 residues. J lost 4 bases, V lost 4 bases, and 6 bases had no gene match. Germline values: CDR1 SGHRS, CDR2 YFSETQ. The CDR3 sequence is CASSPGTGSGANVLTF. The CDR3 bases are TGCGCCAGCAGCCCCGGGACAGGGTCGGGGGCCAACGTCCTGACTTTC.

This chain joins TRBV9 and TRBJ1-2, with 8 bases identical to TRBD1. This CDR3 spans 16 amino acids. Germline values: CDR1 SGDLS, CDR2 YYNGEE. Trimming removed 4 bases from V and 1 base from J; junction bases left unmatched: 9. This CDR3 reads CASSIPRGQVNYGYTF. Written as DNA, the CDR3 is TGTGCCAGCAGCATCCCAAGGGGACAGGTTAACTATGGCTACACCTTC.

Details on this clone: Other DNA sequences within the sample encode an identical CDR3. The V call is TRBV15, the J call TRBJ2-3, with D tentatively TRBD2 (7 bases). Between the trimmed V and J ends, which lost 4 bases and 6 bases, there was a span of 20 bases. Germline V gives CDR1 LNHNV, CDR2 YYDKDF (reference sequence). The CDR3 is made up of 16 amino acids. CDR3 nucleotides: TGTGCCACCAGCAACCGCGGTGGGGGGGCCTCCGATACGCAGTATTTT. This gives the protein CATSNRGGGASDTQYF.

This chain uses TRBV5-1 with TRBJ1-3; 7 bases line up with TRBD1. This CDR3 has 16 residues. V lost 0 bases, J lost 3 bases, and 6 bases stayed unmatched. The V gene's germline CDR1 is SGHRS and CDR2 YFSETQ. The CDR3: CASSLAGGRFGNTIYF. CDR3 nucleotides: TGCGCCAGCAGCTTGGCAGGGGGGCGTTTTGGAAACACCATATATTTT.

V is TRBV30 and J is TRBJ1-6; 7 bases are shared with TRBD1. Germline-derived CDR1 and CDR2 are GTSNPN and SVGIG (reference sequence). The ends lost 7 bases at V and 6 bases at J; junction bases unmatched: 9. The CDR3 spans 14 residues. CDR3 sequence: CASQQGLTNSPLHF. Here the CDR3 DNA reads TGTGCCTCGCAACAGGGGCTCACTAATTCACCCCTCCACTTT.

The rearrangement joins TRBV2 to TRBJ1-2; D gene uncertain. The germline gives CDR1 SNHLY, CDR2 FYNNEI. The V and J ends lost 4 bases and 4 bases respectively, with 10 bases between them. The CDR3 covers 13 residues. The CDR3 DNA follows: TGTGCCAGCAGTGTAAATGCCCGCTATGGCTACACCTTC. Translated: CASSVNARYGYTF.

The chain recombines TRBV24-1 with TRBJ2-1, with TRBD1 identical over 12 bases. Losses at the gene ends were 9 bases for V and 7 bases for J; bases not matched to a gene: 9. The CDR3 consists of 15 residues. Germline V gives CDR1 KGHDR, CDR2 SFDVKD. CDR3 amino acids: CATAHRDRGLNEQFF. The CDR3 DNA is TGTGCCACCGCTCACCGGGACAGGGGGCTGAATGAGCAGTTCTTC.

This chain uses TRBV5-4 with TRBJ1-2, with 7 nucleotides matching TRBD1. CDR3 length: 16 residues. From germline, CDR1 is SGHNT and CDR2 YYREEE (reference sequence). V shed 3 bases, J shed 4 bases, and the junction held 12 bases outside the gene matches. CDR3 nucleotides: TGTGCCAGCAGCTCACAGACAGGGACTCAGAGCTATGGCTACACCTTC. Its protein is CASSSQTGTQSYGYTF. Full variable domain (missing parts from reference TRBV5-4 and TRBJ1-2): ETGVTQSPTHLIKTRGQQVTLRCSSQSGHNTVSWYQQALGQGPQFIFQYYREEENGRGNFPPRFSGLQFPNYSSELNVNALELDDSALYLCASSSQTGTQSYGYTFGSGTRLTVV.

This chain joins TRBV5-6 and TRBJ1-5, with 8 nucleotides matching TRBD1. Trimming at V came to 4 bases and at J to 2 bases, leaving 2 bases not matched to a gene. Germline V gives CDR1 SGHDT, CDR2 YYEEEE. The CDR3 loop spans 14 amino acids. The CDR3 reads CASSEGQGNQPQHF. The DNA for the CDR3 is TGTGCCAGCAGCGAGGGACAGGGCAATCAGCCCCAGCATTTT.

Comments on this clone: This sample includes further DNA sequences coding for the same CDR3. This rearrangement joins TRBV18 to TRBJ2-7, with 7 bases matching TRBD1. The CDR3 is 14 amino acids. V shed 0 bases and J 1 base; nucleotides not matched to a gene: 0. Germline CDR1 is KGHSH and CDR2 is LQKENI. CDR3 amino acids: CASSPPTGSYEQYF. CDR3 sequence (DNA): TGTGCCAGCTCACCACCGACAGGGTCCTACGAGCAGTACTTC.

The chain recombines TRBV2 with TRBJ1-5; unclear D gene. This CDR3 spans 12 amino acids. Per germline, CDR1 SNHLY and CDR2 FYNNEI. V lost 3 bases, J lost 8 bases, and 8 bases lay in between. Written as DNA, the CDR3 is TGTGCCAGCAGTGATGATACAGAGCCCCAGCATTTT. It specifies CASSDDTEPQHF.

The chain recombines TRBV29-1 with TRBJ1-1; unclear D gene. CDR1 SQVTM and CDR2 ANQGSEA come from the germline V gene. The CDR3 is made up of 14 amino acids. Trimming removed 4 bases from V and 5 bases from J, with 17 bases in between. The DNA for the CDR3 is TGCAGCGTTGTTGGCTTCGATGGATGGACTGAAGCTTTCTTT. Translated, it gives CSVVGFDGWTEAFF. Full variable domain (remainder filled in from reference TRBV29-1 and TRBJ1-1): SAVISQKPSRDICQRGTSLTIQCQVDSQVTMMFWYRQQPGQSLTLIATANQGSEATYESGFVIDKFPISRPNLTFSTLTVSNMSPEDSSIYLCSVVGFDGWTEAFFGQGTRLTVV.

The table lists this clone with a few counts. This chain connects TRBV28 to TRBJ1-5; no definite D call. With 8 bases removed from V and 5 bases from J, the gap between germline ends came to 16 bases. The length of the CDR3 is 14 residues. Germline lookup yields CDR1 MDHEN and CDR2 SYDVKM. CDR3 sequence reads: CASHPPQNHQPQHF. The CDR3 DNA is TGTGCCAGCCACCCCCCCCAGAACCATCAGCCCCAGCATTTT.

The gene calls are TRBV7-9 and TRBJ1-1; TRBD1 agrees at 7 bases. V was pared by 8 bases and J by 6 bases, with 9 bases of the junction left unmatched. CDR1 and CDR2 (germline): SEHNR, FQNEAQ (reference sequence). There are 13 residues in the CDR3. The CDR3 loop is CASLRGGSAEAFF. CDR3 DNA sequence: TGTGCCAGCCTCAGGGGGGGCTCGGCTGAAGCTTTCTTT.

This clone appeared a few times. The chain employs TRBV5-8 and TRBJ1-1; D may be TRBD1 (6 bases). Trimming pared 8 bases from V and 0 bases from J, leaving 11 bases between. Germline CDR1 and CDR2: SGHTS and YDEGEE. The CDR3 totals 13 residues. The CDR3 loop reads CARDSHMNTEAFF. CDR3 DNA: TGTGCCAGGGACAGCCACATGAACACTGAAGCTTTCTTT.

V usage is TRBV7-2 and J usage is TRBJ2-5; D is undetermined. Looked up from germline, CDR1 is SGHTA and CDR2 is FQGNSA. The CDR3 contains 11 residues. V lost 3 bases and J 7 bases, leaving 6 bases between the germline ends. CDR3 in DNA: TGTGCCAGCAGCTTTCCCTCGACCCAGTACTTC. Translation: CASSFPSTQYF.

By share, this clone counts as medium-sized. V gene TRBV7-6 combines with J gene TRBJ2-7; 12 nucleotides line up with TRBD2. The CDR3 consists of 17 residues. V was pared by 5 bases and J by 3 bases, with 11 bases of the junction left unmatched. Germline V gene sequence: CDR1 SGHVS, CDR2 FNYEAQ. CDR3 amino acids: CASSKGLAGGQNYEQYF. CDR3 DNA: TGTGCCAGCAGCAAGGGGCTAGCGGGGGGGCAAAACTACGAGCAGTACTTC.

This clone has only one observation. The CDR3 sequence: CAISEARGNTIYF. The CDR3 DNA reads TGTGCCATCAGCGAGGCGAGAGGAAACACCATATATTTT. The chain combines TRBV10-3 with TRBJ1-3; D remains ambiguous. Trimming took off 6 bases at V and 4 bases at J, with 10 bases between the two ends. CDR1 ENHRY and CDR2 SYGVKD come from the germline V gene. The CDR3 length is 13 residues.

The J gene is TRBJ1-5, the V gene TRBV25-1; the match to TRBD1 covers 7 bases. Per germline, CDR1 MGHDK and CDR2 SYGVNS. Trimming removed 1 base from V and 4 bases from J; junction bases left unmatched: 4. The CDR3 runs 15 residues. The CDR3 DNA sequence: TGTGCCAGCAGTGAATCGGGGACAGAGAATCAGCCCCAGCATTTT. Translating it yields CASSESGTENQPQHF.

This clone was detected once. This chain connects TRBV28 to TRBJ2-3; D not resolved. This CDR3 spans 14 amino acids. V lost 8 bases to trimming and J lost 4 bases, with 16 bases between them. In germline, CDR1 is MDHEN, CDR2 SYDVKM. CDR3 in amino acids: CASALLNGADTQYF. The CDR3 DNA sequence: TGTGCCAGCGCCCTGCTAAATGGCGCAGATACGCAGTATTTT. Full variable domain (remainder filled in from reference TRBV28 and TRBJ2-3): DVKVTQSSRYLVKRTGEKVFLECVQDMDHENMFWYRQDPGLGLRLIYFSYDVKMKEKGDIPEGYSVSREKKERFSLILESASTNQTSMYLCASALLNGADTQYFGPGTRLTVL.

This clone came up a few times. The V gene is TRBV5-4, the J gene TRBJ2-7, with D unresolved. CDR3 length: 12 amino acids. V was clipped by 0 bases and J by 3 bases, with 4 bases between them. The germline gives CDR1 SGHNT, CDR2 YYREEE (reference sequence). The CDR3 DNA sequence: TGTGCCAGCAGCTTGGACGGCTACGAGCAGTACTTC. Its translation is CASSLDGYEQYF.

The rearrangement joins TRBV30 to TRBJ2-1; D remains ambiguous. The CDR3 is 14 residues long. Trimming cost V 5 bases and J 0 bases, with 11 bases left between them. The germline gives CDR1 GTSNPN, CDR2 SVGIG (reference sequence). This chain's CDR3 is CAWLQASSYNEQFF. In nucleotides, the CDR3 is TGTGCCTGGCTCCAGGCTAGCTCCTACAATGAGCAGTTCTTC.

V usage is TRBV15 and J usage is TRBJ1-2; maybe TRBD1 (6 bases). V gave up 0 bases and J gave up 7 bases, with 15 bases separating them. CDR1 and CDR2 (germline): LNHNV, YYDKDF (reference sequence). There are 15 residues in the CDR3. The CDR3 nucleotides read TGTGCCACCAGCAGAGAAGTGGCGGGGGCAGGTGGCTACACCTTC. Amino acid sequence: CATSREVAGAGGYTF.

The chain uses TRBV28 and TRBJ1-6; D not resolved. V lost 5 bases to trimming and J lost 0 bases, with 8 bases between them. Germline loops: CDR1 MDHEN, CDR2 SYDVKM. The CDR3 loop spans 15 amino acids. CDR3 in amino acids: CASSIGSSYNSPLHF. CDR3 nucleotides: TGTGCCAGCAGTATTGGGAGCTCCTATAATTCACCCCTCCACTTT.